Following are 6 T cell receptor beta chains from one sample sequenced in a study of shared T cell receptors in the human thymus (dated by TCRdb to the early 2020s). Library generation was performed with the immunoSEQ multiplex PCR assay. The source is immuneACCESS, and TCRdb retained only in-frame sequences with V and J called. Part of the clones is not carried over; for the studies checked, unresolved V genes explain less than half of this, and the remainder is unexplained. For this sample the table gives 630,000 or so clones, of which 80% to 90% were detected only once. Just under 0.0095% of the sample rests with the top ten. This sample was also put to use in a study of human thymus T cells.

The sequenced sample was thymocytes. These receptors were taken from a boy younger than two with a congenital heart defect. Donor details come from another sample of the same person, matched by shared clones.

CDR3 bases: TGTGCCAGCAGTCGAATCCGGGACAGGGGGAGGATGATGTATGGCTACACCTTC. Amino acids: CASSRIRDRGRMMYGYTF. The genes are TRBV27 and TRBJ1-2, with 11 bases fitting TRBD1. CDR3 length equals 18 residues. V was clipped by 5 bases and J by 5 bases; unmatched bases: 16. The germline V gene encodes CDR1 MNHEY and CDR2 SMNVEV (reference sequence).

The rearrangement joins TRBV28 to TRBJ2-7, with D maybe TRBD2 (6 bases). Per germline, CDR1 MDHEN and CDR2 SYDVKM. This CDR3 is 16 amino acids long. Trimming pared 3 bases from V and 0 bases from J, leaving 15 bases between. The chain's CDR3 is CASSFGGAGLSYEQYF. The CDR3 DNA reads TGTGCCAGCAGTTTTGGAGGGGCAGGTCTCTCCTACGAGCAGTACTTC.

The chain has TRBV4-1 and TRBJ1-5; 8 bases are shared with TRBD1. The CDR3 contains 16 residues. Germline CDR1 MGHRA, CDR2 YSYEKL. Unmatched junction bases numbered 6, after V lost 0 bases and J lost 5 bases. The CDR3 DNA reads TGCGCCAGCAGCCAAGAGGGCACAGGGGGACATCAGCCCCAGCATTTT. Translated: CASSQEGTGGHQPQHF.

This sequence joins TRBV28 and TRBJ1-5; D gene unclear. Germline CDR1 MDHEN, CDR2 SYDVKM. Trimming shortened V by 4 bases and J by 5 bases, and 24 bases separated the two germline ends. There are 18 residues in the CDR3. CDR3 coding DNA: TGTGCCAGCAGTTCCTTCCGGGAGGGCATCCAGCCCCATCAGCCCCAGCATTTT. Translating gives CASSSFREGIQPHQPQHF.

The rearrangement joins TRBV15 to TRBJ1-5, with D possibly matching TRBD1 (5 bases). Per the germline V gene, CDR1 is LNHNV and CDR2 is YYDKDF (reference sequence). The length of the CDR3 is 14 residues. V gave up 3 bases and J gave up 6 bases, with 12 bases separating them. The CDR3 protein is CATSSRGSGQPQHF. As DNA, the CDR3 is TGTGCCACCAGCAGTCGGGGGTCCGGTCAGCCCCAGCATTTT.

The chain employs TRBV14 and TRBJ2-7, with D perhaps TRBD1 (6 bases). Trimming took 0 bases from V and 4 from J, leaving 13 bases between them. Germline-derived CDR1 and CDR2 are SGHDN and FVKESK. The CDR3 contains 15 residues. The CDR3 DNA reads TGTGCCAGCAGCCAAGATACAGGCAGGGGATACGAGCAGTACTTC. This encodes CASSQDTGRGYEQYF.